This TCR beta chain was captured by sequencing in a study of molecular identifiers for immune sequencing clone quantification. Turning to the study itself: In the replicates, RNA derived from 20,000 or 100,000 naive CD8 cells was divided into five parts, and four were sequenced.

The CDR3 extends over 13 amino acids. Germline CDR1 is MNHEY and CDR2 is SVGEGT. V was shortened by 6 bases and J by 0 bases, with 8 bases between the two germline ends. Sorted naive CD8 T cells were those defined as CD8+CD4-CCR7+CD45RA+. TCRdb called the PCR reads again in MiXCR, with one record for every CDR3 protein. Among about 36,000 distinct CDR3 sequences listed, approximately 17% were seen once. This clonotype was seen many times. What it binds is not known. Findings and caveats of the study: Clones above 20 RNA copies held over 99% of effector molecules, under 1% in naive cells.

The clonotype was recovered from a human donor in good health. Some libraries in this study had Jurkat cell RNA spiked in. The chain employs TRBV6-2 or TRBV6-3 and TRBJ1-1; D is unclear. What was sequenced was naive CD8+ T cells from blood, with Jurkat cell RNA spiked in. This sample's subset: FACS-sorted CD8+CD4-CCR7+CD45RA+ naive T cells. The CDR3 DNA follows: TGTGCCAGCAGCAATGGTTTGAACACTGAAGCTTTCTTT. Protein: CASSNGLNTEAFF.